Presented here are 30 T cell receptor beta chains from one specimen sequenced in a study of CD8 T cells in ankylosing spondylitis. These TCRs' antigens remain unknown. One entry per CDR3 protein results from TCRdb running MiXCR on the 5' RACE reads. There are fewer than 750,000 distinct CDR3 sequences in the sample; around 20% occur only once, and around 20% lies in the top ten. Study-wide findings and caveats: Made up of about eight highly homologous variants, a TCR beta motif appeared characteristic of ankylosing spondylitis blood.

The sample comprised blood, either unsorted or a sorted T cell fraction (not recorded which). The receptors were gathered from a male donor with ankylosing spondylitis.

This clonotype was found a few times. This sequence joins TRBV6-2 or TRBV6-3 and TRBJ2-1; the D gene is possibly TRBD2 (7 bases). This CDR3 region has 16 residues. V was shortened by 4 bases and J by 6 bases, with 19 bases between the two germline ends. Germline CDR1 is MNHEY and CDR2 is SVGEGT. The CDR3 DNA sequence: TGTGCCAGCAGTTTCGTCGGAGGGGGGGTGGGCAATGAGCAGTTCTTC. This encodes CASSFVGGGVGNEQFF.

This chain links TRBV30 with TRBJ2-3; TRBD2 matches 10 bases. Germline V gene data show CDR1 as GTSNPN and CDR2 as SVGIG (reference sequence). The CDR3 runs 16 residues. The V segment lost 1 base and the J segment 1 base; nucleotides outside the gene matches: 5. CDR3 nucleotides: TGTGCCTGGAGTGCCCCGCTAGCGGGGGGCACAGATACGCAGTATTTT. Translated: CAWSAPLAGGTDTQYF. Together with reference TRBV30 and TRBJ2-3, the CDR3 gives the full variable domain: SQTIHQWPATLVQPVGSPLSLECTVEGTSNPNLYWYRQAAGRGLQLLFYSVGIGQISSEVPQNLSASRPQDRQFILSSKKLLLSDSGFYLCAWSAPLAGGTDTQYFGPGTRLTVL.

The CDR3 sequence: CASSVVGGGVADTQYF. In DNA, the CDR3 is TGTGCCAGCAGCGTAGTCGGAGGGGGCGTCGCAGATACGCAGTATTTT. The chain links TRBV9 to TRBJ2-3; weak D call: TRBD1 (7 bases). The V and J ends lost 0 bases and 4 bases respectively, with 15 bases between them. This CDR3 spans 16 amino acids. Germline CDR1 and CDR2: SGDLS and YYNGEE.

This chain connects TRBV29-1 to TRBJ2-1; 10 bases agree with TRBD2. This CDR3 has 15 residues. Germline V lookup: CDR1 SQVTM, CDR2 ANQGSEA. V shed 3 bases, J shed 2 bases, and the junction held 4 bases outside the gene matches. The CDR3 nucleotides are TGCAGCGTTGAGGAGCGGGAGGGCCCCTACAATGAGCAGTTCTTC. It specifies CSVEEREGPYNEQFF.

This clonotype was observed a few times. This CDR3 reads CSAPNRAKETQYF. As DNA, the CDR3 is TGCAGTGCTCCCAACCGGGCGAAAGAGACCCAGTACTTC. The chain links TRBV20-1 to TRBJ2-5; no firm D call. V lost 5 bases, J lost 3 bases, and 13 bases lay in between. The CDR3 is made up of 13 amino acids. Germline lookup yields CDR1 DFQATT and CDR2 SNEGSKA (reference sequence).

This sequence joins TRBV3-1 and TRBJ2-3; D call uncertain. Trimming left V 0 bases short and J 4 bases short, with 14 bases between. CDR3 length: 16 residues. Germline V gene data show CDR1 as LGHDT and CDR2 as YNNKEL (reference sequence). CDR3 region: CASSQDLQLKPDTQYF. In nucleotides, the CDR3 is TGTGCCAGCAGCCAAGATCTGCAGCTGAAGCCAGATACGCAGTATTTT.

The V and J genes are TRBV5-1 and TRBJ2-1, with TRBD2 identical over 12 bases. Germline V gene lookup returns CDR1 SGHRS and CDR2 YFSETQ. This CDR3 region has 15 residues. V trimming: 4 bases; J trimming: 6 bases; junction bases outside the gene matches: 5. The DNA of the CDR3 is TGCGCCAGCAGCAACGGACTAGCGGGACTCAATGAGCAGTTCTTC. This translates into CASSNGLAGLNEQFF. Complete variable domain (other parts from reference TRBV5-1 and TRBJ2-1): KAGVTQTPRYLIKTRGQQVTLSCSPISGHRSVSWYQQTPGQGLQFLFEYFSETQRNKGNFPGRFSGRQFSNSRSEMNVSTLELGDSALYLCASSNGLAGLNEQFFGPGTRLTVL.

V is TRBV12-3 or TRBV12-4 and J is TRBJ1-2; D gene uncertain. The germline V and J ends were trimmed by 6 bases and 4 bases, with 12 bases remaining between them. The CDR3 has 13 residues. The CDR3 DNA follows: TGTGCCAGCAGCCCTAGCGGGTCCTATGGCTACACCTTC. Residues: CASSPSGSYGYTF.

CDR3 in DNA: TGTGCCAGCAGTTTATCTAGCGGGGGAGCAGTAAAGCCCCAGTACTTC. It codes for CASSLSSGGAVKPQYF. The rearrangement links TRBV27 to TRBJ2-5; 9 bases agree with TRBD2. The germline V gene has CDR1 MNHEY and CDR2 SMNVEV (reference sequence). J lost 9 bases, V lost 0 bases, and 11 bases had no gene match. CDR3 length: 16 residues.

The genes are TRBV5-1 and TRBJ2-1; TRBD2 aligns across 9 bases. J was trimmed by 5 bases and V by 7 bases; bases with no gene match: 4. The CDR3 loop spans 13 amino acids. Germline V gives CDR1 SGHRS, CDR2 YFSETQ. The CDR3 loop reads CASFLAGNNEQFF. DNA for the CDR3: TGCGCCAGCTTTCTAGCGGGAAACAATGAGCAGTTCTTC.

This clonotype was observed a few times. J is TRBJ1-5 and V is TRBV6-5; a weak D match, TRBD1 (5 bases). The CDR3 consists of 13 residues. Germline lookup yields CDR1 MNHEY and CDR2 SVGAGI. The V gene lost 4 bases and the J gene lost 7 bases, with 11 bases spanning the gap. In nucleotides, the CDR3 is TGTGCCAGCAGTTGGACACAAAAGCAGCCCCAGCATTTT. It encodes CASSWTQKQPQHF.

This clonotype has ten or more counts. The gene calls are TRBV2 and TRBJ2-1; no definite D call. The CDR3 has 14 residues. Germline-derived CDR1 and CDR2 are SNHLY and FYNNEI. V was trimmed by 3 bases and J by 7 bases, leaving 13 bases between them. The CDR3 DNA is TGTGCCAGCAGTGACCTAGTATCGAGGAATGAGCAGTTCTTC. It codes for CASSDLVSRNEQFF.

This clonotype was counted only a few times. V usage is TRBV12-3 or TRBV12-4 and J usage is TRBJ2-7; D is unresolved. The CDR3 sequence is 13 residues long. The V and J ends lost 2 bases and 6 bases respectively, with 11 bases between them. This CDR3 is CASSLKGTGEQYF. CDR3 DNA: TGTGCCAGCAGTTTAAAGGGTACGGGCGAGCAGTACTTC.

V gene TRBV20-1 combines with J gene TRBJ1-6; D is perhaps TRBD1 (5 bases). The CDR3 extends over 16 amino acids. The V gene lost 0 bases and the J gene lost 6 bases, with 15 bases spanning the gap. Germline CDR1 and CDR2: DFQATT and SNEGSKA (reference sequence). For the CDR3, the DNA is TGCAGTGCTAGAGATCTCCAGGGACCCTCTAATTCACCCCTCCACTTT. Encoded protein: CSARDLQGPSNSPLHF.

The rearrangement joins TRBV6-1 to TRBJ1-5; no reliable D call. Germline CDR1 and CDR2: MNHNS and SASEGT. The ends were cut back, 8 bases at V and 3 bases at J, with 11 bases in the middle. This CDR3 contains 13 residues. The CDR3 nucleotides are TGTGCCAGCCTCGAATGGCCCAATCAGCCCCAGCATTTT. It specifies CASLEWPNQPQHF.

The chain combines TRBV28 with TRBJ1-2, with a possible D match to TRBD1 (6 bases). Germline V CDR1 and CDR2: MDHEN, SYDVKM. With 10 bases removed from V and 7 bases from J, the gap between germline ends came to 19 bases. There are 13 residues in the CDR3. The CDR3 nucleotides are TGTGCCATTGCTAAGGGGGTAAGAGGTGGCTACACCTTC. Encoded protein: CAIAKGVRGGYTF.

V is TRBV20-1 and J is TRBJ1-1, with D uncertain. V lost 0 bases and J 2 bases, leaving 7 bases between the germline ends. The CDR3 is 13 residues long. CDR1 and CDR2 (germline): DFQATT, SNEGSKA (reference sequence). In DNA, the CDR3 is TGCAGTGCTAGAGAATCCAGAAACACTGAAGCTTTCTTT. Translation: CSARESRNTEAFF.

This clonotype was found many times. The chain carries TRBV4-1 and TRBJ1-1; D remains unclear. Trimming pared 0 bases from V and 0 bases from J, leaving 11 bases between. This CDR3 contains 16 residues. Germline V gene lookup returns CDR1 MGHRA and CDR2 YSYEKL. The CDR3 DNA follows: TGCGCCAGCAGCCAAGAGTCCGGAACATTGAACACTGAAGCTTTCTTT. This codes for CASSQESGTLNTEAFF.

The sample holds a few counts of this clonotype. The chain joins TRBV7-2 to TRBJ2-5; 8 bases are shared with TRBD2. With V trimmed by 5 bases and J by 5 bases, 4 bases remained unmatched. This CDR3 comprises 13 residues. CDR1 is SGHTA and CDR2 is FQGNSA in the germline V gene. CDR3 loop: CASSPLAAETQYF. CDR3 sequence (DNA): TGTGCCAGCAGCCCACTAGCGGCGGAGACCCAGTACTTC.

This clonotype has only a few counts. This chain connects TRBV12-3 or TRBV12-4 to TRBJ1-5; TRBD1 might be the D (5 bases). The CDR3 totals 13 residues. V lost 5 bases and J lost 4, with 9 bases in between. The DNA for the CDR3 is TGTGCCAGCAGTAACAACAGGAATCAGCCCCAGCATTTT. The encoded protein is CASSNNRNQPQHF.

In its sample, this clonotype was seen a few times. This chain joins TRBV29-1 and TRBJ2-1, with D possibly being TRBD2 (6 bases). This CDR3 is 15 amino acids long. Germline-derived CDR1 and CDR2 are SQVTM and ANQGSEA. The V and J ends lost 4 bases and 2 bases respectively, with 15 bases between them. CDR3 sequence (DNA): TGCAGCGTTGTGGGCTTTAGCGGCGCCTACAATGAGCAGTTCTTC. This codes for CSVVGFSGAYNEQFF.

This clonotype appeared many times. This chain connects TRBV12-3 or TRBV12-4 to TRBJ2-1; D remains unclear. The length of the CDR3 is 11 residues. V lost 2 bases and J lost 8, with 4 bases in between. In DNA, the CDR3 is TGTGCCAGCAGTTTATTGGATGAGCAGTTCTTC. Translated: CASSLLDEQFF.

The rearrangement links TRBV7-3 to TRBJ2-1, with TRBD2 matching over 8 bases. Per germline, CDR1 SGHTA and CDR2 FQGTGA. Unmatched junction bases numbered 12, after V lost 5 bases and J lost 6 bases. CDR3 size: 16 residues. In DNA, the CDR3 is TGTGCCAGCAGCCCCTCCGGGGGGGGGCTTAGCAATGAGCAGTTCTTC. Its protein product is CASSPSGGGLSNEQFF.

The J gene is TRBJ2-7, the V gene TRBV4-1; D is ambiguous. This CDR3 region has 13 residues. The germline V and J ends were trimmed by 4 bases and 2 bases, with 9 bases remaining between them. Germline V gene lookup returns CDR1 MGHRA and CDR2 YSYEKL. CDR3 bases: TGCGCCAGCAGCCGCAGCTGGACCTACGAGCAGTACTTC. Translated: CASSRSWTYEQYF.

This clonotype showed up just a few times. J is TRBJ2-1 and V is TRBV6-1, with a tentative D call TRBD2 (6 bases). There are 14 residues in the CDR3. Germline CDR1 MNHNS, CDR2 SASEGT. Between the trimmed V and J ends, which lost 10 bases and 3 bases, there was a span of 16 bases. In nucleotides, the CDR3 is TGTGCCACCCTGGGTGGGACTTTCTACAATGAGCAGTTCTTC. Its protein product is CATLGGTFYNEQFF.

This chain uses TRBV18 with TRBJ1-5, with D uncertain. The CDR3 extends over 15 amino acids. Per the germline V gene, CDR1 is KGHSH and CDR2 is LQKENI. Trimming stripped 6 bases from V and 4 bases from J, with 16 bases between. The CDR3 DNA follows: TGTGCCAGCTCGAAGAGGTCGGATGGGAATCAGCCCCAGCATTTT. This gives the protein CASSKRSDGNQPQHF.

This clonotype was observed a few times. The chain is built from TRBV2 and TRBJ2-1; 16 bases align to TRBD2. V was pared by 8 bases and J by 2 bases, with 6 bases of the junction left unmatched. The CDR3 length is 17 residues. Looked up from germline, CDR1 is SNHLY and CDR2 is FYNNEI. This CDR3 is CASSGTSGGEAYNEQFF. CDR3 DNA sequence: TGTGCCAGCTCCGGGACTAGCGGGGGGGAGGCCTACAATGAGCAGTTCTTC.

The V and J genes are TRBV10-1 and TRBJ2-3; D possibly corresponds to TRBD2 (5 bases). The CDR3 runs to 12 residues. The V gene lost 4 bases and the J gene lost 9 bases, with 11 bases spanning the gap. Germline-derived CDR1 and CDR2 are WNHNN and SYGVQD (reference sequence). This chain's CDR3 is CASSVATGTQYF. The DNA for the CDR3 is TGCGCCAGCAGTGTTGCGACGGGAACGCAGTATTTT.

The V call is TRBV20-1, the J call TRBJ2-1, with D possibly TRBD2 on 6 matching bases. Germline CDR1 and CDR2: DFQATT and SNEGSKA (reference sequence). CDR3 length equals 18 residues. V gave up 1 base and J gave up 0 bases, with 19 bases separating them. CDR3 coding DNA: TGCAGTGCTAGAGGGCGGACGGAGGGAGGTTCCTCCTACAATGAGCAGTTCTTC. Its translation: CSARGRTEGGSSYNEQFF.

This chain uses TRBV20-1 with TRBJ1-2, with TRBD1 matching over 9 bases. Germline values: CDR1 DFQATT, CDR2 SNEGSKA (reference sequence). The trim removed 1 base at V and 4 bases at J, leaving 4 bases unmatched. This CDR3 is built from 14 residues. The CDR3 reads CSARATDRGYGYTF. The DNA for the CDR3 is TGCAGTGCTAGAGCTACGGACAGGGGCTATGGCTACACCTTC.